The rows below give T cell receptor beta chains drawn from one sample of a study of T cell changes during pregnancy in multiple sclerosis. The protocol was immunoSEQ multiplex PCR, while the TCRdb copy is restricted to in-frame clones and leaves out a portion. In the table there are approximately 39,000 clones, about 90% of which are singletons. Sequenced here: CD4+ T cells from peripheral blood mononuclear cells, sampled in the second trimester of pregnancy. Every receptor here comes from a female donor with multiple sclerosis, enrolled in a pregnancy study. CDR3s include the opening cysteine and the closing phenylalanine or tryptophan. The D gene is left open where the match is weak. Where a row states a size, it is once, few, many or the class of an expanded clone; other rows omit it.

J gene,V gene,clone size,D gene,CDR3 DNA,CDR3 protein
TRBJ2-7,TRBV6-5,.,.,TGTGCCAGCAGTCGGACAGCGAGCTCCTACGAGCAGTACTTC,CASSRTASSYEQYF
TRBJ2-5,TRBV30,.,TRBD1,TGTGCCTGGAACAGGGGGCGTTTGTCCTCCTTGGAGACCCAGTACTTC,CAWNRGRLSSLETQYF
TRBJ2-5,TRBV6-5,.,TRBD1,TGTGCCAGCAGGAGACAGGGTAAAGAGACCCAGTACTTC,CASRRQGKETQYF
TRBJ1-1,TRBV7-2,.,.,TGTGCCAGCAGCACTTCGACAGGCGTGAACACTGAAGCTTTCTTT,CASSTSTGVNTEAFF
TRBJ2-1,TRBV9,.,TRBD2,TGTGCCAGCAGCGTCGCGCTGGGACTAGCAGGGAATGAGCAGTTCTTC,CASSVALGLAGNEQFF
TRBJ2-2,TRBV7-2,.,TRBD2,TGTGCCAGCAGCCCAAAACTAGCGGGAGCCACAGGGACCGGGGAGCTGTTTTTT,CASSPKLAGATGTGELFF
TRBJ1-2,TRBV7-9,.,.,TGTGCCAGCAGCCCTAACAGGGCAGCTAACTATGGCTACACCTTC,CASSPNRAANYGYTF
TRBJ1-1,TRBV27,.,.,TGTGCCAGCAGTTCCTACCCTCCGGGTGTCCTTGGGAACACTGAAGCTTTCTTT,CASSSYPPGVLGNTEAFF
TRBJ1-1,TRBV7-9,.,TRBD1,TGTGCCAGCAGCCGACAGGGGAACACTGAAGCTTTCTTT,CASSRQGNTEAFF
TRBJ1-1,TRBV6-5,.,TRBD1,TGTGCCAGCAGACCCCGAGGACAGGGGAACACTGAAGCTTTCTTT,CASRPRGQGNTEAFF
TRBJ1-2,TRBV6-1,.,TRBD1,TGTGCCAGCAGTCCCCGGGGACAGGAAACCTATGGCTACACCTTC,CASSPRGQETYGYTF
TRBJ2-1,TRBV6-6,.,.,TGTGCCACCGGAGGTGCGAACTACAATGAGCAGTTCTTC,CATGGANYNEQFF
TRBJ2-5,TRBV6-5,.,.,TGTGCCAGCGGGTGGACGGGGGAGACCCAGTACTTC,CASGWTGETQYF
TRBJ1-1,TRBV25-1,few,.,TGTGCCAGCAAGGGAGCTATCAACACTGAAGCTTTCTTT,CASKGAINTEAFF
TRBJ2-1,TRBV7-9,once,.,TGTGCCAGCAGCTTAGTGGCTTTAATAACCTACAATGAGCAGTTCTTC,CASSLVALITYNEQFF
TRBJ2-5,TRBV19,few,.,TGTGCCAGTAGGGGCAGGGGAGAGACCCAGTACTTC,CASRGRGETQYF
TRBJ2-7,TRBV25-1,.,TRBD2,TGTGCCAGCAGCGGACTAGCGGGAGACTACGAGCAGTACTTC,CASSGLAGDYEQYF
TRBJ2-7,TRBV4-2,.,TRBD2,TGTGCCAGCAGCCAAGATCGGGGGGGAAGGTCCCACGAGCAGTACTTC,CASSQDRGGRSHEQYF
TRBJ2-1,TRBV29-1,.,TRBD2,TGCAGCGTCGACGGGACTAGCGGAAACAATGAGCAGTTCTTC,CSVDGTSGNNEQFF
TRBJ2-7,TRBV5-1,.,TRBD1,TGCGCCAGCAGCTTACAGGGGAACTACGAGCAGTACTTC,CASSLQGNYEQYF
TRBJ1-2,TRBV6-6,.,TRBD1,TGTGCCAGCAGCAGTGGGACAGGCCTATATGGCTACACCTTC,CASSSGTGLYGYTF
TRBJ1-2,TRBV7-2,few,.,TGTGCCAGCAGCTTAGATCTGAACTATGGCTACACCTTC,CASSLDLNYGYTF
TRBJ1-2,TRBV2,once,TRBD1,TGTGCCAGCACCGGGAAGTTGACAGGGGAGCATGGCTACACCTTC,CASTGKLTGEHGYTF
TRBJ2-1,TRBV30,.,.,TGTGCCTGGAGCCCGGGAGCGCCGGGTGAGCAGTTCTTC,CAWSPGAPGEQFF
TRBJ2-7,TRBV2,.,.,TGTGCCAGCAGTGATATTAGGGGGACCTACGAGCAGTACTTC,CASSDIRGTYEQYF
TRBJ1-1,TRBV5-1,.,.,TGCGCCAGTCGCACCGGACAGCCGAACACTGAAGCTTTCTTT,CASRTGQPNTEAFF
TRBJ1-4,TRBV27,.,.,TGTGCCAGCAGTCTTGGCGGGGTACGGGGTGAAAAACTGTTTTTT,CASSLGGVRGEKLFF
TRBJ1-1,TRBV6-4,.,TRBD1,TGTGCCAGCAGCAGGACAGGGAACACTGAAGCTTTCTTT,CASSRTGNTEAFF
TRBJ1-1,TRBV2,.,.,TGTGCCAGCAACATGATGTCAGGGAACACTGAAGCTTTCTTT,CASNMMSGNTEAFF
TRBJ2-7,TRBV6-1,.,TRBD2,TGTGCCAGCAGTGGTCAACTAGCGGGAGACGGCGAGCAGTACTTC,CASSGQLAGDGEQYF
TRBJ1-2,TRBV4-1,.,.,TGCGCCAGCAGCCAAGATGGCGGCCTCTATGGCTACACCTTC,CASSQDGGLYGYTF
TRBJ2-3,TRBV19,.,.,TGTGCCAGTAGTCCAGGCCTAGCCTTCACAGATACGCAGTATTTT,CASSPGLAFTDTQYF
TRBJ2-7,TRBV5-4,.,TRBD1,TGTGCCAGCAGCTATACAAGGACAGGGGGCCAACAGTACTTC,CASSYTRTGGQQYF
TRBJ2-1,TRBV7-3,.,TRBD2,TGTGCCAGCAGCTTAGAACTAGCGGGAGGATATGAGCAGTTCTTC,CASSLELAGGYEQFF
TRBJ2-6,TRBV5-1,.,.,TGCGCCAGCAGCTTGATGAGTAGACTCTCTGGGGCCAACGTCCTGACTTTC,CASSLMSRLSGANVLTF
TRBJ2-7,TRBV28,.,.,TGTGCCAGCCGCTCCTACGAGCAGTACTTC,CASRSYEQYF
TRBJ2-5,TRBV4-1,.,.,TGCGCCAGCAGCCGGCCCGATGTAGAGACCCAGTACTTC,CASSRPDVETQYF
TRBJ2-2,TRBV11-2,few,TRBD2,TGTGCCAGCAGCTTAGATGAGGTGTGGTTGCTAGCGGAAAACACCGGGGAGCTGTTTTTT,CASSLDEVWLLAENTGELFF
TRBJ2-3,TRBV18,.,.,TGTGCCAGCTCACAACTCGACACAGATACGCAGTATTTT,CASSQLDTDTQYF
TRBJ1-2,TRBV30,.,.,TGTGCCTGGAGTGCAGATGGAGGAGGCCTTGGCTATGGCTACACCTTC,CAWSADGGGLGYGYTF
TRBJ1-5,TRBV28,once,.,TGTGCCAGCAGTTTACCCAGGGATCAGCCCCAGCATTTT,CASSLPRDQPQHF
TRBJ1-1,TRBV4-2,.,.,TGTGCCAGCAGCCAAGGTCGGCAGGTGAACACTGAAGCTTTCTTT,CASSQGRQVNTEAFF
TRBJ1-2,TRBV7-8,.,.,TGTGCCAGCAGCTTAGATGGGGGGTCCACATTTGGCTACACCTTC,CASSLDGGSTFGYTF
TRBJ2-5,TRBV29-1,.,.,TGCAGCGTGGGGAGGACCCTGAGTGGGGAGACCCAGTACTTC,CSVGRTLSGETQYF
TRBJ2-7,TRBV11-2,.,TRBD1,TGTGCCAGCAGCTTAGGAGGGGGCGCGTTTCCCGAGCAGTACTTC,CASSLGGGAFPEQYF
TRBJ2-6,TRBV5-1,.,TRBD1,TGCGCCAGCCAGCTTTCTGGGGACAGGGTAGTATCTGGGGCCAACGTCCTGACTTTC,CASQLSGDRVVSGANVLTF
TRBJ2-1,TRBV13,.,.,TGTGCCAGCAGCTTGGAGGGTGGCAGCTTCTACAATGAGCAGTTCTTC,CASSLEGGSFYNEQFF
TRBJ2-3,TRBV19,.,TRBD2,TGTGCCAGTAGTGTCTCTAGCGGGTTCACAGATACGCAGTATTTT,CASSVSSGFTDTQYF
TRBJ1-5,TRBV6-6,.,.,TGTGCCGGCAAACAGGGCCCCAATCAGCCCCAGCATTTT,CAGKQGPNQPQHF
TRBJ2-1,TRBV11-2,.,TRBD2,TGTGCCAGCAGACTTACAAAGCGGAGCGGGAGTTCTTTCAATGAGCAGTTCTTC,CASRLTKRSGSSFNEQFF
TRBJ1-2,TRBV4-3,.,.,TGCGCCAGCAGCCAAGGTTCAGGGGCTAACTATGGCTACACCTTC,CASSQGSGANYGYTF
TRBJ2-7,TRBV5-1,.,.,TGCGCCAGCAGCTTGGAGTCAGGAAGGCCAGACGAGCAGTACTTC,CASSLESGRPDEQYF
TRBJ2-2,TRBV28,.,TRBD2,TGTGCCAGCAGTCTCCAAGGGCTAGCGGGGACAGCCGGGGAGCTGTTTTTT,CASSLQGLAGTAGELFF
TRBJ1-1,TRBV19,.,.,TGTGCCAGTAGTACTCAAGGGAGTAATCTTGAAGCTTTCTTT,CASSTQGSNLEAFF
TRBJ1-3,TRBV19,.,.,TGTGCCGTAGTGGGGGCTAGCGGAAACACCATATATTTT,CAVVGASGNTIYF
TRBJ2-1,TRBV7-2,.,TRBD2,TGTGCCAGCAGTAAGACTAGCGATAATGAGCAGTTCTTC,CASSKTSDNEQFF
TRBJ2-2,TRBV7-3,.,.,TGTGCCAGCAGCTTTAAGAAAACTGCGAACACCGGGGAGCTGTTTTTT,CASSFKKTANTGELFF
TRBJ1-1,TRBV6-5,.,.,TGTGCCAGCAGTTCGGACTTGTGGAACACTGAAGCTTTCTTT,CASSSDLWNTEAFF